The 12 T cell receptor beta chains given below trace back to one sample, sequenced in a study of blood T cell repertoires in COVID-19. Sequenced by immunoSEQ multiplex PCR; TCRdb stores in-frame clones only, minus some. The sample gives 200,000 to 250,000 clones, about four fifths of which show up once; roughly 7.6% is in the top ten. What was sequenced was peripheral blood. The receptor source for this set is an elderly woman with COVID-19, enrolled during active disease.

The chain is built from TRBV11-3 and TRBJ2-3; a weak D match, TRBD2 (5 bases). The CDR3 is 15 amino acids. Trimming cost V 3 bases and J 6 bases, with 16 bases left between them. CDR1 is SGHNT and CDR2 is YENEEA in the germline V gene. The CDR3 bases are TGTGCCAGCAGCTTGGGTGGAGGACCGCGGGATACGCAGTATTTT. Protein sequence: CASSLGGGPRDTQYF.

V and J are TRBV6-5 and TRBJ2-7; TRBD1 might be the D (6 bases). Trimming took off 5 bases at V and 3 bases at J, with 11 bases between the two ends. In germline, CDR1 is MNHEY, CDR2 SVGAGI. The CDR3 has 13 amino acids. CDR3 region: CASSLDRIYEQYF. CDR3 bases: TGTGCCAGCAGTCTCGACAGGATCTACGAGCAGTACTTC.

The chain employs TRBV4-1 and TRBJ2-7, with a possible D match to TRBD1 (5 bases). Germline CDR1 is MGHRA and CDR2 is YSYEKL. Trimming stripped 4 bases from V and 3 bases from J, with 13 bases between. CDR3 size: 14 residues. The CDR3 DNA follows: TGCGCCAGCAGCCGCTCCTTAGGGGACTACGAGCAGTACTTC. It is translated as CASSRSLGDYEQYF.

This clone was seen only a few times. This rearrangement joins TRBV5-1 to TRBJ2-1; the match to TRBD2 covers 12 bases. Germline CDR1 and CDR2: SGHRS and YFSETQ. V was clipped by 0 bases and J by 8 bases; unmatched bases: 6. CDR3 length: 16 amino acids. This chain's CDR3 is CASSLGLAGGVDEQFF. The CDR3 bases are TGCGCCAGCAGCTTGGGCCTAGCGGGAGGGGTGGATGAGCAGTTCTTC. The full variable domain, its missing parts supplied by reference TRBV5-1 and TRBJ2-1, is KAGVTQTPRYLIKTRGQQVTLSCSPISGHRSVSWYQQTPGQGLQFLFEYFSETQRNKGNFPGRFSGRQFSNSRSEMNVSTLELGDSALYLCASSLGLAGGVDEQFFGPGTRLTVL.

The V call is TRBV13, the J call TRBJ1-1; D perhaps matches TRBD1 (5 bases). Germline-derived CDR1 and CDR2 are PRHDT and FYEKMQ (reference sequence). Trimming took 5 bases from V and 1 from J, leaving 11 bases between them. CDR3 length equals 14 residues. CDR3: CASSHRGGNTEAFF. CDR3 in DNA: TGTGCCAGCAGCCATCGGGGGGGGAACACTGAAGCTTTCTTT. The whole variable domain, filled in from reference TRBV13 and TRBJ1-1, reads AAGVIQSPRHLIKEKRETATLKCYPIPRHDTVYWYQQGPGQDPQFLISFYEKMQSDKGSIPDRFSAQQFSDYHSELNMSSLELGDSALYFCASSHRGGNTEAFFGQGTRLTVV.

V and J are TRBV7-9 and TRBJ2-3, with a possible D match to TRBD1 (6 bases). CDR1 is SEHNR and CDR2 is FQNEAQ in the germline V gene (reference sequence). Trimming pared 3 bases from V and 4 bases from J, leaving 8 bases between. The CDR3 runs 13 residues. CDR3 in amino acids: CASSLRGSDTQYF. The CDR3 nucleotides are TGTGCCAGCAGCTTGAGGGGGTCAGATACGCAGTATTTT.

This clone has only one observation. The rearrangement uses TRBV13 and TRBJ2-3, with D perhaps matching TRBD1 (6 bases). Trimming cost V 3 bases and J 6 bases, with 10 bases left between them. There are 13 residues in the CDR3. Germline V gene data show CDR1 as PRHDT and CDR2 as FYEKMQ (reference sequence). For the CDR3, the DNA is TGTGCCAGCAGCTTTGCAGGGGCGGATACGCAGTATTTT. Protein product: CASSFAGADTQYF.

The chain combines TRBV7-3 with TRBJ2-1, with 7 positions matching TRBD1. There are 17 residues in the CDR3. J lost 1 base, V lost 5 bases, and 11 bases had no gene match. CDR1 SGHTA and CDR2 FQGTGA come from the germline V gene. CDR3 nucleotides: TGTGCCAGCAGCACCCGGACAGGCCGAAATTCCTACAATGAGCAGTTCTTC. Amino acids: CASSTRTGRNSYNEQFF.

CDR3 loop: CASSLGLTQHF. CDR3 in DNA: TGTGCCAGCAGTTTAGGGCTGACCCAGCATTTT. The chain recombines TRBV28 with TRBJ1-5; no clear D. V was pared by 2 bases and J by 11 bases, with 7 bases between. Germline V gives CDR1 MDHEN, CDR2 SYDVKM. The CDR3 spans 11 residues.

The chain joins TRBV29-1 to TRBJ1-5; the D gene is possibly TRBD1 (5 bases). V lost 6 bases to trimming and J lost 11 bases, with 17 bases between them. This CDR3 is built from 12 residues. Germline lookup yields CDR1 SQVTM and CDR2 ANQGSEA. The CDR3 spells CSVRTPGGTQHF. Here the CDR3 DNA reads TGCAGCGTAAGGACACCAGGTGGGACCCAGCATTTT.

The gene calls are TRBV15 and TRBJ2-7; 8 nucleotides align to TRBD2. The CDR3 contains 18 residues. The V gene end was trimmed by 1 base and the J gene end by 4 bases; junction bases not matched to a gene: 15. CDR1 is LNHNV and CDR2 is YYDKDF in the germline V gene (reference sequence). CDR3: CATSRGNPRSGSLYEQYF. CDR3 sequence (DNA): TGTGCCACCAGCAGAGGCAACCCTCGCAGCGGGAGCTTATACGAGCAGTACTTC.

The chain recombines TRBV25-1 with TRBJ1-5; no definite D call. This CDR3 has 12 residues. The V and J ends lost 2 bases and 5 bases respectively, with 4 bases between them. The V gene's germline CDR1 is MGHDK and CDR2 SYGVNS. This CDR3 reads CASSEGHQPQHF. In nucleotides, the CDR3 is TGTGCCAGCAGTGAAGGCCATCAGCCCCAGCATTTT.